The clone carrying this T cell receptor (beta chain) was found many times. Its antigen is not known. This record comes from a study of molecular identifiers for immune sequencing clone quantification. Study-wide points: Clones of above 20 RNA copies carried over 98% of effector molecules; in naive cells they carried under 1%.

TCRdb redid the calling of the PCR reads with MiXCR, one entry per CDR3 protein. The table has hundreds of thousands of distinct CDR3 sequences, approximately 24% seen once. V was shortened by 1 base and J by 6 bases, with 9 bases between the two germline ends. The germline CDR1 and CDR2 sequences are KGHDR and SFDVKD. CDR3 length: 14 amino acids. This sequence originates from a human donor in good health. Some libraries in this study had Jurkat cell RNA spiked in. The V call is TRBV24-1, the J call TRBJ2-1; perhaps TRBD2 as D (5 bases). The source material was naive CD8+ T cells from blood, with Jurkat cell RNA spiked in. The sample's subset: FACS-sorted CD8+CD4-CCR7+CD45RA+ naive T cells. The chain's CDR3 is CATSDLLGSNEQFF. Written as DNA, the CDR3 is TGTGCCACCAGTGATTTATTAGGGAGCAATGAGCAGTTCTTC.